This entry is about one TCR beta chain. Antigen unknown. The data belong to a study of T cell clones after liver transplantation. Study-wide context: In this trial, immunosuppression withdrawal was attempted within 2 years of liver transplant. Three of the eight recipients were HCV-positive; the rest had non-autoimmune, non-viral transplant indications. Points from the study as a whole: Post-transplant time points were not standardized, so conclusions are preliminary.

J was trimmed by 3 bases and V by 1 base; bases with no gene match: 6. Germline CDR1 reads LGHNA; CDR2 reads YNFKEQ. The CDR3 is made up of 15 amino acids. TCRdb's copy holds only in-frame clones and misses some; the assay was immunoSEQ multiplex PCR. This table has around 110,000 clones, approximately 90% appearing once. The TCR comes from a human patient who received a liver transplant. Some of these T cells may belong to the graft donor. The chain employs TRBV4-2 and TRBJ2-7; 7 nucleotides agree with TRBD2. Specimen: CD4+ T cells from blood, collected 12 months after liver transplant. The chain's CDR3 is CASSQAGREVYEQYF. CDR3 coding DNA: TGTGCCAGCAGCCAAGCCGGTCGGGAGGTCTACGAGCAGTACTTC.